The 2 T cell receptor beta chains in this list originate from one sample, sequenced in a study of shared clonotypes between healthy human individuals. Clones were read by immunoSEQ multiplex PCR, and TCRdb kept only the in-frame ones, dropping some. The sample carries around 500,000 clones, roughly 83% recorded once. The sequencing sample was made of PBMCs. The origin of the receptors is a woman aged 40 to 49 in good health. Some clones in this sample may be carry-over from other donors' samples.

The chain joins TRBV5-4 to TRBJ2-1; 7 nucleotides match TRBD2. The germline CDR1 and CDR2 sequences are SGHNT and YYREEE (reference sequence). This CDR3 has 16 amino acids. V was pared by 0 bases and J by 4 bases, with 7 bases of the junction left unmatched. The CDR3 reads CASSLGAGIQYNEQFF. Here the CDR3 DNA reads TGTGCCAGCAGCTTGGGAGCGGGGATACAATACAATGAGCAGTTCTTC. Complete variable domain (other parts from reference TRBV5-4 and TRBJ2-1): ETGVTQSPTHLIKTRGQQVTLRCSSQSGHNTVSWYQQALGQGPQFIFQYYREEENGRGNFPPRFSGLQFPNYSSELNVNALELDDSALYLCASSLGAGIQYNEQFFGPGTRLTVL.

The rearrangement links TRBV29-1 to TRBJ2-2; 9 positions agree with TRBD1. The J segment lost 10 bases and the V segment lost 5 bases, leaving 5 bases of the junction unmatched. This CDR3 is built from 12 residues. Germline V gene data show CDR1 as SQVTM and CDR2 as ANQGSEA. CDR3 DNA: TGCAGCGTTATGACAGGGGGAGAGGAGCTGTTTTTT. This codes for CSVMTGGEELFF.